This TCR beta chain emerged from a study of Ad26.COV2.S vaccination and SARS-CoV-2 variants. Across the study: Once, or twice with 56 days between doses, Ad26.COV2.S was given intramuscularly. Broader study findings: Spike-specific TCR breadth ran higher among vaccine recipients than placebo recipients.

About this clone itself: Its antigen remains unidentified.

Profiled with immunoSEQ multiplex PCR; TCRdb holds only in-frame clones, not every one. The repertoire consists of roughly 680,000 clones, with about 90% occurring once and the leading ten covering 1.5%. This sample's treatment: some 20 received Ad26.COV2.S at low or high dose, single or two shots; several received placebo; per-sample allocation not given. After the first vaccine or placebo injection, samples were drawn on day 63. The sample came from a Boston adult aged 18-55 years. Trimming pared 2 bases from V and 0 bases from J, leaving 10 bases between. This CDR3 contains 16 residues. Germline CDR1 is KGHSH and CDR2 is LQKENI.

This sequence was found in a person between 18 and 65 years old who received the Ad26.COV2.S COVID-19 vaccine or a placebo. J is TRBJ1-4 and V is TRBV18; D is unclear. The sequenced sample was peripheral blood, obtained in a trial of Ad26.COV2.S vaccine versus placebo. CDR3 region: CASSPFAVATNEKLFF. In DNA, the CDR3 is TGTGCCAGCTCACCATTCGCGGTTGCAACTAATGAAAAACTGTTTTTT.